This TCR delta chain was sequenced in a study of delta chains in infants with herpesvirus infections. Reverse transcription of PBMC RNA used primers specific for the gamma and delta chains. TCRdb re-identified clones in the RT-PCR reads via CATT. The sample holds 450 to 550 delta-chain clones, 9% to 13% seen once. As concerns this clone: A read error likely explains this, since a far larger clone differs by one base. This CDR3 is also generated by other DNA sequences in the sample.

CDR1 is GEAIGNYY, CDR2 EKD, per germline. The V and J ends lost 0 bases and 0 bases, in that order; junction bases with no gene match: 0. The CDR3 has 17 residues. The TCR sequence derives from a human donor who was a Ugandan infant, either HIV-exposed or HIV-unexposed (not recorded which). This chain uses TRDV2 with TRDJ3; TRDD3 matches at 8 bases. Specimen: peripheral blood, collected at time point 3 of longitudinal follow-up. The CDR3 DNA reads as TGTGCCTGTGACACCGGGGGATACTCCTGGGACACCCGACAGATGTTTTTC. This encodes CACDTGGYSWDTRQMFF.